This T cell receptor (beta chain) was identified during a study of Ad26.COV2.S vaccination and SARS-CoV-2 variants. Study overall: The vaccine Ad26.COV2.S was put into the muscle once, or twice with 56 days between.

V dropped 4 bases and J dropped 2; count of bases not matched to a gene: 5. Per germline, CDR1 MNHEY and CDR2 SVGEGT. The CDR3 is made up of 15 amino acids. Treatment reported: about 20 received Ad26.COV2.S at low or high dose, single or two shots; about 5 received placebo; per-sample allocation not given. On day 63 after the first injection, vaccine and placebo recipients gave samples. Comments on this clone: Its antigen is undetermined.

Study-level results: Spike-specific TCR breadth was greater in vaccine than placebo recipients. Researchers reported similar non-spike TCR breadth in vaccine and placebo recipients.

Using immunoSEQ multiplex PCR, the repertoire was profiled, and TCRdb retains in-frame clones only, with some absent. The table lists 200,000 to 300,000 clones, roughly 88% of them singletons. The gene calls are TRBV6-2 or TRBV6-3 and TRBJ1-5, with 7 nucleotides matching TRBD1. The clonotype was recovered from a person between 18 and 60 years old who received the Ad26.COV2.S COVID-19 vaccine or a placebo. Material: peripheral blood, obtained in a trial of Ad26.COV2.S vaccine versus placebo. CDR3 in DNA: TGTGCCAGCAGTTCCTCGGGACAGCGCAATCAGCCCCAGCATTTT. Amino acids: CASSSSGQRNQPQHF.